This TCR beta chain was recovered during a study of beta chain features in type 1 diabetes. Findings and caveats of the study: TCRB CDR3 length was moderately but significantly reduced in all four CD4+ subsets of Type 1 diabetes patients.

Regarding this clone: Its antigen is not known.

Germline lookup yields CDR1 SGHVS and CDR2 FNYEAQ. V shed 5 bases and J shed 1 base, with 10 bases lying between them. The CDR3 totals 14 residues. Expressed TCRB transcripts were sequenced after all isolated RNA was converted to cDNA. The repertoire was sequenced with immunoSEQ multiplex PCR; TCRdb's copy has only in-frame clones and lacks some. Found here are approximately 260,000 clones, just over 20% of them singletons; the top ten hold less than 0.03%. Input material: naive CD4+ T cells from blood. J is TRBJ2-3 and V is TRBV7-6; D ambiguous. This clonotype was obtained from a middle-aged woman with type 1 diabetes. In DNA, the CDR3 is TGTGCCAGCAGCCCGATAGCCCGCACAGATACGCAGTATTTT. Translating it yields CASSPIARTDTQYF.